These 27 T cell receptor beta chains originate from one sample sequenced in a study of metastatic and nonmetastatic thyroid tumors. Thyroid surgery was performed in patients who had received no treatment beforehand. TCRdb called clones again from the PCR reads with MiXCR. The table records fewer than 40,000 clones, approximately 15% of them present only once. The sample taken for sequencing was blood. Source of these receptors: a male donor with papillary thyroid cancer or a benign thyroid nodule (not recorded which). Some clones in this sample may be carry-over from other donors' samples.

In its sample, this clone was seen many times. The chain combines TRBV27 with TRBJ2-7, with D perhaps TRBD2 (7 bases). Germline CDR1 reads MNHEY; CDR2 reads SMNVEV (reference sequence). The CDR3 extends over 13 amino acids. V was trimmed by 6 bases and J by 4 bases, leaving 13 bases between them. The CDR3 protein is CASSQGGGYEQYF. DNA for the CDR3: TGTGCCAGCAGCCAAGGGGGGGGTTACGAGCAGTACTTC.

This clone was picked up many times. V gene TRBV6-2 or TRBV6-3 combines with J gene TRBJ2-5; D is perhaps TRBD1 (6 bases). Trimming removed 5 bases from V and 5 bases from J, with 24 bases in between. The CDR3 sequence is 17 residues long. From germline, CDR1 is MNHEY and CDR2 SVGEGT. The CDR3 bases are TGTGCCAGCAGTATCCCTCAGGGGCGAGGGGATCGGGAGACCCAGTACTTC. Its translation: CASSIPQGRGDRETQYF.

This clone was found many times. This chain joins TRBV7-3 and TRBJ2-3; 14 positions match TRBD2. The junction had 9 bases not matched to a gene; V was cut back by 5 bases and J by 8 bases. Germline V gene sequence: CDR1 SGHTA, CDR2 FQGTGA. The CDR3 consists of 16 residues. CDR3 sequence: CASSPGLAGEGSTQYF. The CDR3 nucleotides read TGTGCCAGCAGCCCGGGACTAGCGGGAGAGGGCAGTACGCAGTATTTT.

This clone was found many times. Other DNA sequences in this sample translate to the same CDR3. V usage is TRBV29-1 and J usage is TRBJ1-1; D call uncertain. The CDR3 length is 13 residues. The V end lost 1 base, the J end lost 6 bases, and 12 bases lay between the germline ends. The germline V gene encodes CDR1 SQVTM and CDR2 ANQGSEA. The CDR3 loop is CSVEGHHGSEAFF. The DNA for the CDR3 is TGCAGCGTTGAAGGGCATCACGGATCTGAAGCTTTCTTT.

This clone was seen ten or more times. The J gene is TRBJ2-5, the V gene TRBV18; D call uncertain. The ends were cut back, 1 base at V and 2 bases at J, with 11 bases in the middle. CDR3 length equals 15 residues. The V gene's germline CDR1 is KGHSH and CDR2 LQKENI. CDR3 amino acids: CASSPLSGRQETQYF. In DNA form, the CDR3 reads TGTGCCAGCTCACCACTATCGGGTCGTCAAGAGACCCAGTACTTC.

The sample holds many counts of this clone. The chain recombines TRBV13 with TRBJ2-1, with D possibly matching TRBD2 (6 bases). Germline assignment: CDR1 PRHDT and CDR2 FYEKMQ (reference sequence). Deletions cut 7 bases from V and 8 bases from J, with 12 bases between. There are 12 residues in the CDR3. The CDR3 loop reads CASTRESDEQFF. CDR3 nucleotides: TGTGCCAGCACCCGGGAGAGCGATGAGCAGTTCTTC.

This clone was seen at least ten times. The chain couples TRBV4-1 to TRBJ1-2, with 11 bases fitting TRBD1. V shed 0 bases and J 4 bases; nucleotides not matched to a gene: 13. Germline CDR1 MGHRA, CDR2 YSYEKL. The CDR3 is 19 residues long. The CDR3 nucleotides read TGCGCCAGCAGCCAAGATAGGCGGACAGGGGGCGGACGGGTCTATGGCTACACCTTC. Protein product: CASSQDRRTGGGRVYGYTF.

Many counts were recorded for this clone. This sample also contains other DNA sequences that code for the same CDR3. This chain joins TRBV5-1 and TRBJ2-7, with D perhaps TRBD1 or TRBD2 (5 bases each). This CDR3 has 16 amino acids. The V and J ends lost 0 bases and 2 bases respectively, with 15 bases between them. CDR1 and CDR2 (germline): SGHRS, YFSETQ. CDR3 nucleotide sequence: TGCGCCAGCAGCTTGGCCCCGGGGACCTATACCTACGAGCAGTACTTC. It encodes CASSLAPGTYTYEQYF. The full variable domain, completed using reference TRBV5-1 and TRBJ2-7, is KAGVTQTPRYLIKTRGQQVTLSCSPISGHRSVSWYQQTPGQGLQFLFEYFSETQRNKGNFPGRFSGRQFSNSRSEMNVSTLELGDSALYLCASSLAPGTYTYEQYFGPGTRLTVT.

This clone appeared many times. The CDR3 DNA reads TGTGCCATCAGTGATAAGGTCAGCACAGATACGCAGTATTTT. Protein product: CAISDKVSTDTQYF. The V and J genes are TRBV10-3 and TRBJ2-3; no clear D gene. CDR3 size: 14 residues. Germline V gives CDR1 ENHRY, CDR2 SYGVKD. V shed 3 bases and J shed 0 bases, with 7 bases lying between them.

This clone was recorded at least ten times. The chain combines TRBV27 with TRBJ2-6, with D perhaps matching TRBD1 or TRBD2 (5 bases each). Trimming stripped 6 bases from V and 4 bases from J, with 10 bases between. CDR1 is MNHEY, CDR2 SMNVEV, per germline (reference sequence). CDR3 size: 14 residues. CDR3 sequence: CASRLGVGANVLTF. CDR3 bases: TGTGCCAGCAGACTAGGGGTAGGGGCCAACGTCCTGACTTTC. Full variable domain (remainder filled in from reference TRBV27 and TRBJ2-6): EAQVTQNPRYLITVTGKKLTVTCSQNMNHEYMSWYRQDPGLGLRQIYYSMNVEVTDKGDVPEGYKVSRKEKRNFPLILESPSPNQTSLYFCASRLGVGANVLTFGAGSRLTVL.

This clone was detected ten times or more. The chain recombines TRBV7-2 with TRBJ2-2, with 9 bases matching TRBD1. Germline CDR1 is SGHTA and CDR2 is FQGNSA. V lost 4 bases to trimming and J lost 3 bases; unmatched junction nucleotides: 9. The CDR3 extends over 17 amino acids. Here the CDR3 DNA reads TGTGCCAGCAGCTCCACCCGGACAGGGGTCTACACCGGGGAGCTGTTTTTT. It translates to CASSSTRTGVYTGELFF.

In this sample, this clone turned up many times. The chain employs TRBV19 and TRBJ2-1; no reliable D call. CDR1 is LNHDA and CDR2 is SQIVND in the germline V gene (reference sequence). V was cut by 3 bases and J by 4 bases, with 10 bases left in between. CDR3 size: 14 residues. The CDR3 spells CASSMASQYNEQFF. The CDR3 DNA is TGTGCCAGTAGTATGGCAAGCCAATACAATGAGCAGTTCTTC.

Many counts were recorded for this clone. The chain combines TRBV5-1 with TRBJ2-3; no clear D. Germline CDR1 reads SGHRS; CDR2 reads YFSETQ. V was pared by 5 bases and J by 0 bases, with 10 bases between. The CDR3 sequence is 14 residues long. The CDR3 loop reads CASRRVISTDTQYF. The CDR3 nucleotides are TGCGCCAGCAGACGGGTAATTAGCACAGATACGCAGTATTTT.

At least ten counts were recorded for this clone. A much more abundant neighbour one base away suggests this may be a read error. This chain connects TRBV7-9 to TRBJ2-3; D is unclear. The germline CDR1 and CDR2 sequences are SEHNR and FQNEAQ (reference sequence). The V end lost 3 bases, the J end lost 7 bases, and 8 bases lay between the germline ends. The CDR3 covers 12 residues. DNA for the CDR3: TGTGCCAGCAGCTTGGCGGCATATACGCAGTATTTT. This encodes CASSLAAYTQYF.

This chain links TRBV20-1 with TRBJ2-7; the D gene is possibly TRBD1 (6 bases). The CDR3 contains 12 residues. Germline V CDR1 and CDR2: DFQATT, SNEGSKA (reference sequence). With 5 bases removed from V and 2 bases from J, the gap between germline ends came to 10 bases. CDR3: CSARPGAYEQYF. The CDR3 coding sequence is TGCAGTGCTCGGCCAGGGGCCTACGAGCAGTACTTC.

This clone was detected many times. The chain is built from TRBV28 and TRBJ2-5; 9 nucleotides align to TRBD1. The junction had 6 bases not matched to a gene; V was cut back by 3 bases and J by 4 bases. CDR1 is MDHEN and CDR2 is SYDVKM in the germline V gene. This CDR3 region has 15 residues. CDR3 protein: CASSFPGQGGETQYF. The CDR3 nucleotides are TGTGCCAGCAGTTTTCCGGGACAGGGTGGAGAGACCCAGTACTTC.

In this sample, this clone turned up a few times. This sequence joins TRBV24-1 and TRBJ2-1; 10 bases align to TRBD2. In germline, CDR1 is KGHDR, CDR2 SFDVKD. V trimming: 4 bases; J trimming: 8 bases; junction bases outside the gene matches: 10. CDR3 length equals 16 residues. CDR3: CATSEPVAGGWYEQFF. CDR3 in DNA: TGTGCCACCAGTGAGCCAGTAGCGGGAGGTTGGTATGAGCAGTTCTTC.

This clone has ten or more counts. The V and J genes are TRBV30 and TRBJ2-7; D not certain. Germline V gene lookup returns CDR1 GTSNPN and CDR2 SVGIG (reference sequence). Trimming took 2 bases from V and 0 from J, leaving 14 bases between them. The CDR3 has 15 amino acids. Here the CDR3 DNA reads TGTGCCTGGAGTCCCTTTAACCCACACTCCTACGAGCAGTACTTC. Its protein product is CAWSPFNPHSYEQYF.

This clone has at least ten counts. The gene calls are TRBV7-9 and TRBJ2-5; 8 nucleotides align to TRBD2. V dropped 3 bases and J dropped 2; count of bases not matched to a gene: 11. This CDR3 is 17 amino acids long. The germline gives CDR1 SEHNR, CDR2 FQNEAQ (reference sequence). The CDR3 nucleotides read TGTGCCAGCAGCTTGCGTTCCAGCGGGAGTTGGCAAGAGACCCAGTACTTC. Its translation: CASSLRSSGSWQETQYF.

The chain employs TRBV12-3 or TRBV12-4 and TRBJ1-1, with D perhaps TRBD1 (5 bases). The CDR3 runs 15 residues. Trimming removed 7 bases from V and 4 bases from J, with 19 bases in between. The CDR3 DNA sequence: TGTGCCAGCATCCCGGCGGGACGCCTGAGCACTGAAGCTTTCTTT. Amino acids: CASIPAGRLSTEAFF.

This clone was seen a handful of times. The junction and the germline gene differ at one end; a read error may be behind it. J is TRBJ2-7 and V is TRBV19, with TRBD2 identical over 12 bases. Germline-derived CDR1 and CDR2 are LNHDA and SQIVND (reference sequence). The CDR3 extends over 17 amino acids. CDR3 sequence reads: CASSPTVLLAGGYDQYF. CDR3 bases: TGTGCCAGCAGCCCGACAGTGCTACTAGCGGGAGGCTACGATCAGTACTTC.

To note about this clone: One junction end does not reproduce the germline sequence, and a read error may be involved. This sample includes further DNA sequences coding for the same CDR3. V gene TRBV19 combines with J gene TRBJ2-7; a possible D gene is TRBD2 (6 bases). Germline CDR1 and CDR2: LNHDA and SQIVND (reference sequence). This CDR3 comprises 13 residues. In nucleotides, the CDR3 is TGTGCCAGTAGTACGGGGAGCCGACGGGAGCAGTATTTC. Protein sequence: CASSTGSRREQYF.

Ten or more counts support this clone. This rearrangement joins TRBV6-2 or TRBV6-3 to TRBJ1-2; D unresolved. The CDR3 is 13 amino acids. V was pared by 6 bases and J by 1 base, with 9 bases between. Germline V CDR1 and CDR2: MNHEY, SVGEGT. CDR3 sequence reads: CASSLDLNYGYTF. DNA of the CDR3: TGTGCCAGCAGCTTGGATCTTAACTATGGCTACACCTTC.

The chain links TRBV5-4 to TRBJ2-2; no definite D call. CDR3 length: 15 amino acids. Germline V gene sequence: CDR1 SGHNT, CDR2 YYREEE (reference sequence). V lost 0 bases and J 0 bases, leaving 6 bases between the germline ends. The CDR3 DNA reads as TGTGCCAGCAGCTTGGAGGTATCGAACACCGGGGAGCTGTTTTTT. Protein product: CASSLEVSNTGELFF.

This clone was detected many times. This chain connects TRBV20-1 to TRBJ2-1; D is perhaps TRBD2 (5 bases). The V and J ends lost 0 bases and 3 bases respectively, with 12 bases between them. The CDR3 has 15 amino acids. Germline V gene data show CDR1 as DFQATT and CDR2 as SNEGSKA (reference sequence). CDR3 region: CSARDGGSYYNEQFF. CDR3 nucleotides: TGCAGTGCTAGAGATGGCGGGTCGTACTACAATGAGCAGTTCTTC.

This clone was picked up many times. The genes are TRBV3-1 and TRBJ1-6; D unclear. The CDR3 length is 16 residues. Trimming pared 1 base from V and 14 bases from J, leaving 21 bases between. Germline values: CDR1 LGHDT, CDR2 YNNKEL (reference sequence). This CDR3 is CASSQVGGSNSRSLHF. CDR3 coding DNA: TGTGCCAGCAGCCAAGTCGGTGGATCTAATAGTCGTTCCCTCCACTTT.

In this sample, this clone turned up many times. CDR3 nucleotides: TGCGCCAGCAGTAAGCAAGATATGGGGTTCGGGACCTACGAGCAGTACTTC. This gives the protein CASSKQDMGFGTYEQYF. The chain recombines TRBV4-1 with TRBJ2-7; D may be TRBD2 (5 bases). CDR1 MGHRA and CDR2 YSYEKL come from the germline V gene. The CDR3 runs 17 residues. V was shortened by 6 bases and J by 2 bases, with 23 bases between the two germline ends.